The source of this TCR beta chain is a study of shared clonotypes between healthy human individuals. Donors comprised healthy HIV-negative adults lacking recent acute infections or vaccinations. The donors were all Caucasian adults (living in Nashville, Tennessee). V lost 2 bases, J lost 1 base, and 20 bases lay in between. CDR1 MNHEY and CDR2 SMNVEV come from the germline V gene (reference sequence). CDR3 length equals 18 residues. As processed by the authors: Filtering differed, since immunoSEQ gave only junction sequences and no quality scores. Libraries were prepared by immunoSEQ multiplex PCR; TCRdb keeps only in-frame clonotypes and omits some of them. That table furnishes V, J and clone size, whereas the DNA furnished D and trimming. The table lists 2,500,000 or so clones, 90% to 95% of them singletons.

The clonotype was recovered from a man between 18 and 29 years old in good health. Sequencing input: naive CD4+ T cells sorted from blood. The subset here: CD45RA+ positively selected. The V call is TRBV27, the J call TRBJ2-5; D gene ambiguous. The CDR3 reads CASSLRSRTASFQETQYF. Here the CDR3 DNA reads TGTGCCAGCAGTTTAAGGTCTCGGACGGCCTCCTTCCAAGAGACCCAGTACTTC.